Listed here are 21 T cell receptor beta chains from one sample, sequenced in a study of identical twins. One entry per CDR3 protein, called by TCRdb with MiXCR from the 5' RACE reads. The sample gives about 700,000 distinct CDR3 sequences, 8.5% to 9.5% of which show up once; approximately 0.94% is in the top ten. These data also formed part of another study, on yellow fever vaccine responses in identical twins.

Sequencing used PBMCs. The source is a woman aged 18-35 years in good health.

This clonotype was recorded many times. The rearrangement joins TRBV7-2 to TRBJ2-5, with 7 bases that match TRBD2. The CDR3 consists of 13 residues. The V segment lost 5 bases and the J segment 5 bases; nucleotides outside the gene matches: 5. The germline CDR1 and CDR2 sequences are SGHTA and FQGNSA. The DNA of the CDR3 is TGTGCCAGCAGCGCCTCCGGGGGGGAGACCCAGTACTTC. It codes for CASSASGGETQYF.

The sample holds a few counts of this clonotype. The genes are TRBV6-2 or TRBV6-3 and TRBJ2-1, with D possibly matching TRBD2 (7 bases). The CDR3 covers 15 residues. V was shortened by 7 bases and J by 7 bases, with 20 bases between the two germline ends. Germline values: CDR1 MNHEY, CDR2 SVGEGT. CDR3 nucleotides: TGTGCCAGCACCCCGATTGGGGGGGCTTTTAATGAGCAGTTCTTC. It translates to CASTPIGGAFNEQFF.

The chain carries TRBV10-3 and TRBJ2-2; 14 nucleotides match TRBD2. CDR3 length equals 14 residues. Germline V gene data show CDR1 as ENHRY and CDR2 as SYGVKD. V lost 10 bases, J lost 4 bases, and 2 bases stayed unmatched. The CDR3: CASGTSGSTGELFF. CDR3 DNA sequence: TGTGCCAGCGGGACTAGCGGGAGCACCGGGGAGCTGTTTTTT.

In this sample, this clonotype turned up many times. The CDR3 DNA reads TGTGCCAGCAGCCCCGACGGATTCTCCACCGGGGAGCTGTTTTTT. It encodes CASSPDGFSTGELFF. This chain links TRBV7-2 with TRBJ2-2; no reliable D call. This CDR3 region has 15 residues. V was cut by 5 bases and J by 4 bases, with 14 bases left in between. From germline, CDR1 is SGHTA and CDR2 FQGNSA.

The chain carries TRBV30 and TRBJ1-1; 7 bases are a match to TRBD1. Per germline, CDR1 GTSNPN and CDR2 SVGIG (reference sequence). The CDR3 contains 12 residues. With V trimmed by 1 base and J by 6 bases, 2 bases remained unmatched. In DNA form, the CDR3 reads TGTGCCTGGAGTGGAACAGGGGCTGAAGCTTTCTTT. Protein sequence: CAWSGTGAEAFF.

V gene TRBV5-6 combines with J gene TRBJ2-6; D is ambiguous. The CDR3 is 15 amino acids. Germline V gene sequence: CDR1 SGHDT, CDR2 YYEEEE. V shed 0 bases and J shed 0 bases, with 4 bases lying between them. CDR3: CASSLVDSGANVLTF. The CDR3 DNA reads as TGTGCCAGCAGCTTGGTTGACTCTGGGGCCAACGTCCTGACTTTC.

The V call is TRBV12-3 or TRBV12-4, the J call TRBJ2-3; 8 positions match TRBD1. Trimming cost V 5 bases and J 2 bases; bases outside gene matches: 6. The CDR3 length is 15 residues. The CDR3 DNA follows: TGTGCCAGCAGTCGACAGGGGAGGAACACAGATACGCAGTATTTT. It is translated as CASSRQGRNTDTQYF.

This chain connects TRBV5-1 to TRBJ1-6; D not certain. Germline V gene sequence: CDR1 SGHRS, CDR2 YFSETQ. The CDR3 has 15 amino acids. V dropped 0 bases and J dropped 5 bases, with 9 bases sitting between them. For the CDR3, the DNA is TGCGCCAGCAGCTTGGGGTCAGGCCATAATTCACCCCTCCACTTT. Protein product: CASSLGSGHNSPLHF.

This clonotype has a handful of counts. The gene calls are TRBV9 and TRBJ2-1; TRBD2 matches at 10 bases. Trimming took 0 bases from V and 7 from J; bases not matched to a gene: 4. The CDR3 sequence is 15 residues long. CDR1 SGDLS and CDR2 YYNGEE come from the germline V gene. The chain's CDR3 is CASSVAAGGLNEQFF. The CDR3 DNA sequence: TGTGCCAGCAGCGTAGCAGCGGGGGGGCTAAATGAGCAGTTCTTC.

This clonotype has ten or more counts. V and J are TRBV12-3 or TRBV12-4 and TRBJ2-7; no clear D gene. The V end was cut by 5 bases, the J end by 0 bases, with 14 bases between. This CDR3 spans 15 amino acids. CDR3 DNA: TGTGCCAGCAGTCCACGGCTCGGCGGCTCCTACGAGCAGTACTTC. It translates to CASSPRLGGSYEQYF.

V and J are TRBV2 and TRBJ2-5, with 15 positions matching TRBD2. This CDR3 has 16 residues. Germline assignment: CDR1 SNHLY and CDR2 FYNNEI. V lost 5 bases, J lost 5 bases, and 6 bases stayed unmatched. DNA for the CDR3: TGTGCCAGCAGTCTAGGACTAGCGGGGGGGCATGAGACCCAGTACTTC. Protein product: CASSLGLAGGHETQYF.

In this sample, this clonotype turned up many times. In DNA, the CDR3 is TGTGCCGCCGGGACAGGGACCGGGGAGCTGTTTTTT. It is translated as CAAGTGTGELFF. The chain carries TRBV24-1 and TRBJ2-2; 9 bases fit TRBD1. Trimming cost V 12 bases and J 5 bases; bases outside gene matches: 3. This CDR3 comprises 12 residues. Germline CDR1 KGHDR, CDR2 SFDVKD.

This rearrangement joins TRBV20-1 to TRBJ2-7; a weak D match, TRBD2 (6 bases). Germline V gives CDR1 DFQATT, CDR2 SNEGSKA (reference sequence). There are 13 residues in the CDR3. V was trimmed by 4 bases and J by 1 base, leaving 11 bases between them. The CDR3 region is CSATSSESYEQYF. As DNA, the CDR3 is TGCAGTGCTACCTCTAGCGAATCCTACGAGCAGTACTTC.

This clonotype was counted many times. The chain has TRBV2 and TRBJ2-3; TRBD2 matches at 8 bases. Trimming removed 6 bases from V and 3 bases from J; junction bases left unmatched: 2. From germline, CDR1 is SNHLY and CDR2 FYNNEI. The CDR3 is 13 amino acids. The CDR3 loop reads CASRASGTDTQYF. The CDR3 nucleotides read TGTGCCAGCAGGGCTAGCGGGACAGATACGCAGTATTTT. Looking up the rest from reference TRBV2 and TRBJ2-3 gives the full variable domain: EPEVTQTPSHQVTQMGQEVILRCVPISNHLYFYWYRQILGQKVEFLVSFYNNEISEKSEIFDDQFSVERPDGSNFTLKIRSTKLEDSAMYFCASRASGTDTQYFGPGTRLTVL.

This chain joins TRBV5-1 and TRBJ2-3; TRBD2 matches 14 bases. The germline V gene encodes CDR1 SGHRS and CDR2 YFSETQ. The CDR3 spans 17 residues. J was trimmed by 4 bases and V by 0 bases; bases with no gene match: 4. The CDR3 DNA reads TGCGCCAGCAGCTTGGCCACGGGACTAGCGGGGGCAGATACGCAGTATTTT. This encodes CASSLATGLAGADTQYF. The whole variable domain, remainder taken from reference TRBV5-1 and TRBJ2-3, is KAGVTQTPRYLIKTRGQQVTLSCSPISGHRSVSWYQQTPGQGLQFLFEYFSETQRNKGNFPGRFSGRQFSNSRSEMNVSTLELGDSALYLCASSLATGLAGADTQYFGPGTRLTVL.

There are many counts of this clonotype. This rearrangement joins TRBV14 to TRBJ1-1; perhaps TRBD1 as D (5 bases). Trimming took off 7 bases at V and 0 bases at J, with 9 bases between the two ends. Germline loops: CDR1 SGHDN, CDR2 FVKESK. The CDR3 contains 13 residues. CDR3 residues: CASNPGLNTEAFF. Here the CDR3 DNA reads TGTGCCAGCAACCCAGGGTTGAACACTGAAGCTTTCTTT.

The rearrangement joins TRBV29-1 to TRBJ2-7, with D tentatively TRBD1 (5 bases). Per germline, CDR1 SQVTM and CDR2 ANQGSEA. The CDR3 runs 13 residues. V was pared by 4 bases and J by 6 bases, with 16 bases between. Here the CDR3 reads CSVVFAGYSEQYF. The CDR3 nucleotides are TGCAGCGTTGTTTTTGCAGGGTACTCCGAGCAGTACTTC.

This clonotype was counted once. A much larger clone differs from this one at a single base, so this may be a read error. In DNA, the CDR3 is TGCGCCAGCAGCTCCCGGGACAGGGAACACGAGCAGTACTTC. As protein: CASSSRDREHEQYF. The rearrangement joins TRBV5-1 to TRBJ2-7; 9 nucleotides agree with TRBD1. The germline gives CDR1 SGHRS, CDR2 YFSETQ. The CDR3 is 14 residues long. With V trimmed by 3 bases and J by 5 bases, 6 bases remained unmatched.

This clonotype was observed at least ten times. The chain uses TRBV6-5 and TRBJ2-3; no clear D gene. Germline CDR1 is MNHEY and CDR2 is SVGAGI. The CDR3 has 13 amino acids. The V end was cut by 0 bases, the J end by 6 bases, with 7 bases between. The CDR3, as DNA: TGTGCCAGCAGTTACTCGACTGGGGATACGCAGTATTTT. The encoded protein is CASSYSTGDTQYF.

The chain combines TRBV6-5 with TRBJ2-1; a possible D gene is TRBD2 (5 bases). The CDR3 is made up of 16 amino acids. Trimming removed 0 bases at V and 10 bases at J, with 19 bases between. In germline, CDR1 is MNHEY, CDR2 SVGAGI. In DNA form, the CDR3 reads TGTGCCAGCAGTTACTCCACTAGGCAGGCCTTTTGGGAGCAGTTCTTC. Translated: CASSYSTRQAFWEQFF.

This clonotype has ten or more counts. The chain joins TRBV6-2 or TRBV6-3 to TRBJ2-1; 12 bases are a match to TRBD2. J was trimmed by 5 bases and V by 10 bases; bases with no gene match: 3. Germline CDR1 MNHEY, CDR2 SVGEGT. The CDR3 consists of 13 residues. In DNA form, the CDR3 reads TGTGCCACCAGACTAGCGGGAGACAATGAGCAGTTCTTC. Its protein is CATRLAGDNEQFF.